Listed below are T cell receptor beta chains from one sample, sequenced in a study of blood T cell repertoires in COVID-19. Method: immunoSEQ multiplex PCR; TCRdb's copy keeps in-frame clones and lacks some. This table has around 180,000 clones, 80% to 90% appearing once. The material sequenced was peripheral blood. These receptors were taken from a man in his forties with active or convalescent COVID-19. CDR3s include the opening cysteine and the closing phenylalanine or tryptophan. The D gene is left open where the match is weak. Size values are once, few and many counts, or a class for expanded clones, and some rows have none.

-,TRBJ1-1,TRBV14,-,TGTGCCAGCAGCCTTCGACGGGGGAACACTGAAGCTTTCTTT,CASSLRRGNTEAFF
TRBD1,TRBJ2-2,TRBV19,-,TGTGCCAGTAGTGAGGGACAGATCACCGGGGAGCTGTTTTTT,CASSEGQITGELFF
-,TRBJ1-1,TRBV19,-,TGTGCCAGTACCCCAGACAGGAACACTGAAGCTTTCTTT,CASTPDRNTEAFF
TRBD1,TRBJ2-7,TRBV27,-,TGTGCCAGCAGTTACGGGACAGGGGGTTTCTACGAGCAGTACTTC,CASSYGTGGFYEQYF
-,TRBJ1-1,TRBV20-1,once,TGCAGTGCTAGTACAGGGAACACTGAAGCTTTCTTT,CSASTGNTEAFF
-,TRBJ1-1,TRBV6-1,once,TGTGCCAGCTACGCAGAAACGACAATGAACACTGAAGCTTTCTTT,CASYAETTMNTEAFF
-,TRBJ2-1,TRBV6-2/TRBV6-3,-,TGTGCCAGCAGTCCCCGACTAGGTGAGCAGTTCTTC,CASSPRLGEQFF
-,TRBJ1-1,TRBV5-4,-,TGTGCCAGCAGCTTGGATCAGGGCAGCACTGAAGCTTTCTTT,CASSLDQGSTEAFF
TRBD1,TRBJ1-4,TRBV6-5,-,TGTGCCAGCACCCGACAGGGGGTTGGGGAAAAACTGTTTTTT,CASTRQGVGEKLFF
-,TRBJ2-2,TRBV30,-,TGTGCCTGGAGTGTAGTCCTGAGAGCCGGGGAGCTGTTTTTT,CAWSVVLRAGELFF
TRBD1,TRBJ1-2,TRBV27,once,TGTGCCAGCAGTTTAGAGGGACAGGCCTATGGCTACACCTTC,CASSLEGQAYGYTF
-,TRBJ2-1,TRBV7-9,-,TGTGCCAGCAGCTTAGCCGGAGGGGCACTTCCGAATGAGCAGTTCTTC,CASSLAGGALPNEQFF
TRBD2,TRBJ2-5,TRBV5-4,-,TGTGCCAGCAGCTTGGGGGTTAGCGGGGCACAAGAGACCCAGTACTTC,CASSLGVSGAQETQYF
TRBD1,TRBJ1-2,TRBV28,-,TGTGCCAGCAGGGAACAGGGGGTTAACTATGGCTACACCTTC,CASREQGVNYGYTF
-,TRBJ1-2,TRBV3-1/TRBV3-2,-,TGTGCCAGCAGCCCCTCGTCAGGGAACTATGGCTACACCTTC,CASSPSSGNYGYTF
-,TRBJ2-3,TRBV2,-,TGTGCCAGCAGTGAAAGGGGCTGGGGCACAGATACGCAGTATTTT,CASSERGWGTDTQYF
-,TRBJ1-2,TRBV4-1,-,TGCGCCAGCAGCCAAGAAGGTAACAGGCTTTCGAGCTACACCTTC,CASSQEGNRLSSYTF
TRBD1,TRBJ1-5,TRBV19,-,TGTGCCAGTAGTGCCAAGACAGGGAGAACACAGCCCCAGCATTTT,CASSAKTGRTQPQHF
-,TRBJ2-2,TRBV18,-,TGTGCCAGCTCGGACAGGGAGGGCACCGGGGAGCTGTTTTTT,CASSDREGTGELFF
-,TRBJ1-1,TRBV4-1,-,TGCGCCAGCAAGGGGAACACCATGAACACTGAAGCTTTCTTT,CASKGNTMNTEAFF
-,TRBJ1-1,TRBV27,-,TGTGCCAGCAGTTCCTTAGGGGGGGGAGAGGAAGCTTTCTTT,CASSSLGGGEEAFF
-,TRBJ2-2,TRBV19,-,TGTGCCAGTAGTATAGATGGGGCCAGGGCCGGGGAGCTGTTTTTT,CASSIDGARAGELFF
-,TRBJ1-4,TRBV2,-,TGTGCCAGCAGTGGACGGGGTGCAACTAATGAAAAACTGTTTTTT,CASSGRGATNEKLFF
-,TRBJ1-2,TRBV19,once,TGTGCCAGTAGTATTGACAGGACCTATGGCTACACCTTC,CASSIDRTYGYTF
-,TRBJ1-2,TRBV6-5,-,TGTGCCAGCAAGAGAGAACGATTCGCCCATGGCTACACCTTC,CASKRERFAHGYTF
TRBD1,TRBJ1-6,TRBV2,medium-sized,TGTGCCAGCAGGCGCGACAGGGATAATTCACCCCTCCACTTT,CASRRDRDNSPLHF
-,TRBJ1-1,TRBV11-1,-,TGTGCCAGCAGCTTGGGGTACAGGGTCGGAGCTTTCTTT,CASSLGYRVGAFF
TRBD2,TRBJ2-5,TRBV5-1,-,TGCGCCAGCAGCTTGGCCTCCGGGGGGCAAGAGACCCAGTACTTC,CASSLASGGQETQYF
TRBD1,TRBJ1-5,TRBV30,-,TGTGCCTGGGGACAGGGGATAAGCAATCAGCCCCAGCATTTT,CAWGQGISNQPQHF
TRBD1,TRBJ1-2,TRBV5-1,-,TGCGCCAGCAGCACCGGACAGGGGGCGATGAATGGCTACACCTTC,CASSTGQGAMNGYTF
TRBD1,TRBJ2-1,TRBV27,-,TGTGCCAGCAGGCAGGGGACAGGGCCATACAATGAGCAGTTCTTC,CASRQGTGPYNEQFF
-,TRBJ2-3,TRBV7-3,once,TGTGCCAGCAGCCCCCTTGCAGGGGGGCAAGATACGCAGTATTTT,CASSPLAGGQDTQYF
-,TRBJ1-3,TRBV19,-,TGTGCCAGTAGTCCCCTTGGAAACACCATATATTTT,CASSPLGNTIYF
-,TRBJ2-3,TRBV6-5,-,TGTGCCAGCAACGCACTCACAGATACGCAGTATTTT,CASNALTDTQYF
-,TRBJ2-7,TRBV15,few,TGTGCCACCAGCATAGAGCGGGGACAGACCTACGAGCAGTACTTC,CATSIERGQTYEQYF
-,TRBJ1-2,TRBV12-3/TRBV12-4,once,TGTGCCAGCAGTTTCTCATCGGGGGGCTACACCTTC,CASSFSSGGYTF
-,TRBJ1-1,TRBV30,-,TGTGCCTGGAGTGCCCGACTGGGAGGTGAAGCTTTCTTT,CAWSARLGGEAFF
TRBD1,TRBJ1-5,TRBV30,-,TGTGCCTGGAGTCCAGACAGGGGGCGAGGGAGCAATCAGCCCCAGCATTTT,CAWSPDRGRGSNQPQHF
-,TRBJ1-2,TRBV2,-,TGTGCCAGCAGGCAGGGAACGGCAGTCTATGGCTACACCTTC,CASRQGTAVYGYTF
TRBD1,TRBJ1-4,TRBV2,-,TGTGCCAGCAGTGAACAGTGGGACAGGGGTGATGAAAAACTGTTTTTT,CASSEQWDRGDEKLFF
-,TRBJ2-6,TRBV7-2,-,TGTGCCAGCAGCTTATCGACAGGGGCCAACGTCCTGACTTTC,CASSLSTGANVLTF
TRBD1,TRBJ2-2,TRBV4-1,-,TGCGCCAGCAGCCCCACCTACAGGGGCTCAAGGGGCACCGGGGAGCTGTTTTTT,CASSPTYRGSRGTGELFF
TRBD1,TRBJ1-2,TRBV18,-,TGTGCCAGCTCACGAACACCGGGACAGGGGTTTGGCTACACCTTC,CASSRTPGQGFGYTF
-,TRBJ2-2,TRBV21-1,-,TGTGCCAGCAGCGTACGAACAGGGGTCGTGAGGGAGCTGTTTTTT,CASSVRTGVVRELFF
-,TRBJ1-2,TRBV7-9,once,TGTGCCAGCAACCCAGAGACAGCGACCCTCGCCTTC,CASNPETATLAF
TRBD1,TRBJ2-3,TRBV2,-,TGTGCCAGCAGTGGGGACAGAGGGTACACAGATACGCAGTATTTT,CASSGDRGYTDTQYF
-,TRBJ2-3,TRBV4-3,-,TGCGCCAGCAGCCAAGATACGGGGGGCCACACAGATACGCAGTATTTT,CASSQDTGGHTDTQYF
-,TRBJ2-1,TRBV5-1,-,TGCGCCAGCAGCCCCCTATTCCGGGACAATGAGCAGTTCTTC,CASSPLFRDNEQFF
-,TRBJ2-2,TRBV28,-,TGTGCCACCGCGTTCCGGCAGGGGGGCACCGGGGAGCTGTTTTTT,CATAFRQGGTGELFF
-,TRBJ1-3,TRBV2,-,TGTGCCAGCAAGACAGACTCTGGAAACACCATATATTTT,CASKTDSGNTIYF